The text below deals with one T cell receptor beta chain. Its antigen is undetermined. These data belong to a study of graft-versus-host responses after intestinal transplantation. Whole-study context: Recipients uniformly received anti-thymocyte globulin induction, followed by tacrolimus and steroids for around 3 years.

TCRdb keeps only in-frame clones here, not all; method: immunoSEQ multiplex PCR. This sample has roughly 120,000 clones; around 94% occur once, and the top ten carry 1% to 1.5%. This CDR3 has 13 amino acids. Germline values: CDR1 MNHNS, CDR2 SASEGT. The V end lost 2 bases, the J end lost 2 bases, and 6 bases lay between the germline ends. Sequencing used unstimulated CD8+ T cells sorted from spleen or lymph node cells, obtained before transplant. The clonotype comes from a human donor who was the organ donor for an intestinal transplant. The chain links TRBV6-1 to TRBJ1-2; D perhaps matches TRBD1 (5 bases). This CDR3 is CASSEQGNYGYTF. CDR3 DNA sequence: TGTGCCAGCAGTGAACAGGGCAACTATGGCTACACCTTC.